The entry below describes one TCR beta chain. Its antigen is as yet unknown. Every patient relapsed after autologous stem cell transplantation, and brentuximab vedotin exposure varied. The CDR3 sequence is 13 residues long. CDR1 LNHDA and CDR2 SQIVND come from the germline V gene (reference sequence). Unmatched junction bases numbered 6, after V lost 10 bases and J lost 2 bases. The data originate from a study of PD-1 blockade in classical Hodgkin lymphoma. General study results and limits: Complete responders had baseline diversity similar to newly diagnosed patients. Researchers reported that CD4+ TCR diversity, though not CD8+, rose significantly by C4D1.

Libraries were prepared by immunoSEQ multiplex PCR; TCRdb keeps only in-frame clonotypes and omits some of them. The sample lists more than 70,000 clones, roughly 91% seen once, with under 3% in the top ten. V usage is TRBV19 and J usage is TRBJ2-7, with 9 bases lining up with TRBD2. This material consisted of peripheral blood mononuclear cells (PBMCs), taken before the second cycle of nivolumab. This clonotype was sampled from a human donor with classical Hodgkin lymphoma. CDR3 in amino acids: CATRTSVTYEQYF. The CDR3 DNA sequence: TGTGCCACCAGGACTAGCGTAACCTACGAGCAGTACTTC.